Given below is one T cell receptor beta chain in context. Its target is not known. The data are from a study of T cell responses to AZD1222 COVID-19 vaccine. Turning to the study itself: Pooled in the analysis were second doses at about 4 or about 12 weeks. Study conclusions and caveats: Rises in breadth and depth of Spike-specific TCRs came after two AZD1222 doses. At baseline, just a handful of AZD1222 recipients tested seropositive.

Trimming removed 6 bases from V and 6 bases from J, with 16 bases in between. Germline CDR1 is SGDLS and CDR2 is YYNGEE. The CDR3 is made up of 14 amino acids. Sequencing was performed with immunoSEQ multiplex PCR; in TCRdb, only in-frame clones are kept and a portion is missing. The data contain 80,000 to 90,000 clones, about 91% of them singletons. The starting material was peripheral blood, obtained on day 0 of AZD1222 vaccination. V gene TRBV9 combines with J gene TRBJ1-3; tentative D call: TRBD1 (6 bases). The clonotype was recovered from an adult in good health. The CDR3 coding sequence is TGTGCCAGCAACGAAGGACAGCGGACAAACACCATATATTTT. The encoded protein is CASNEGQRTNTIYF.